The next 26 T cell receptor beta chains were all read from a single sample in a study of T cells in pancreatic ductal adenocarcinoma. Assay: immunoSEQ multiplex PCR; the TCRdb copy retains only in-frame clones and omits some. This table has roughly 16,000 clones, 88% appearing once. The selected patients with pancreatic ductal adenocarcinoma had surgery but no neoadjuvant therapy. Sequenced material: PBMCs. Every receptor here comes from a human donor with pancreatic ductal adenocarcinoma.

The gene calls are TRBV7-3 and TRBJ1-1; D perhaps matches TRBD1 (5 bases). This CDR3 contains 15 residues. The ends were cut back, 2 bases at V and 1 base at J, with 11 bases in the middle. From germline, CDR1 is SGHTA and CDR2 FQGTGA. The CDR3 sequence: CASSLGAGGNTEAFF. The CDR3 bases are TGTGCCAGCAGCTTAGGGGCGGGAGGGAACACTGAAGCTTTCTTT.

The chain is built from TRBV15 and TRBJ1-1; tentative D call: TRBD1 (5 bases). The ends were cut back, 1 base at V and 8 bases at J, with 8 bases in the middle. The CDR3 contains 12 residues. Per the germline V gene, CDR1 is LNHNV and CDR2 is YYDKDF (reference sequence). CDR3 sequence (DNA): TGTGCCACCAGCAGAGGTAGGGGCGAAGCTTTCTTT. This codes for CATSRGRGEAFF.

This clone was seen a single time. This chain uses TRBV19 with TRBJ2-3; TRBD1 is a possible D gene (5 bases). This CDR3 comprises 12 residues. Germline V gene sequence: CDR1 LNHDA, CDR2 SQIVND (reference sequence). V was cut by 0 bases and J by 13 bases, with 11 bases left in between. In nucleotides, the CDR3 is TGTGCCAGTAGTATAGAAGGGGCGGCAGAGTATTTT. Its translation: CASSIEGAAEYF.

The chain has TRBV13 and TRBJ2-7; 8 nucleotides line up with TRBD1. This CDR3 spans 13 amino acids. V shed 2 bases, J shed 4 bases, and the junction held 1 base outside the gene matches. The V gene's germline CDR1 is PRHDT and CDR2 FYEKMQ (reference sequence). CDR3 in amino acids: CASSLQGAYEQYF. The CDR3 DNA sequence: TGTGCCAGCAGCTTACAGGGGGCATACGAGCAGTACTTC.

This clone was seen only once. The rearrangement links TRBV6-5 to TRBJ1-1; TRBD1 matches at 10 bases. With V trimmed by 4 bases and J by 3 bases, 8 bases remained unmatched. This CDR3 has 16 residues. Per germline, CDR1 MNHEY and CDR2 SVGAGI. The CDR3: CASSLPTGTGDTEAFF. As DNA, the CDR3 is TGTGCCAGCAGTTTACCTACCGGGACAGGGGACACTGAAGCTTTCTTT.

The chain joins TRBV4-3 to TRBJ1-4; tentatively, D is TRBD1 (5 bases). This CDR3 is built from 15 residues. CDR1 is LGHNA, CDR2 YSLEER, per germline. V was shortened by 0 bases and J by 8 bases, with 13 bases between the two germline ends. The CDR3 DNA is TGCGCCAGCAGCCAAGATCCAGGGAATGGGGAAAAACTGTTTTTT. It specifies CASSQDPGNGEKLFF.

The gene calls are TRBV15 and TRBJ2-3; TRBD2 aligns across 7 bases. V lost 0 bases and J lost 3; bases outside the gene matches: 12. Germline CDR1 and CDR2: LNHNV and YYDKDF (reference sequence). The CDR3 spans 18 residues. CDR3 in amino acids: CATSRDDVASGYTDTQYF. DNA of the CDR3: TGTGCCACCAGCAGAGATGATGTGGCTAGCGGATATACAGATACGCAGTATTTT.

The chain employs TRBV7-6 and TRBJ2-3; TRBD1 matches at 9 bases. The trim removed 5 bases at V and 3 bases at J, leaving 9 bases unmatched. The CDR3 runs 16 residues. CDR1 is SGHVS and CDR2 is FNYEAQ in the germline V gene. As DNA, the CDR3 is TGTGCCAGCAGCGCCTCAACAGGGGGCTGGACAGATACGCAGTATTTT. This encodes CASSASTGGWTDTQYF.

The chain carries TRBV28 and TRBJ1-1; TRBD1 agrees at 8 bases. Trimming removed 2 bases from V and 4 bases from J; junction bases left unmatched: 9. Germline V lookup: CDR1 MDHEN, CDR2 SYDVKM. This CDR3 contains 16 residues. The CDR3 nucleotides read TGTGCCAGCAGTTTAGGTGGCAGGGGGCTGGCCACTGAAGCTTTCTTT. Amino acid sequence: CASSLGGRGLATEAFF.

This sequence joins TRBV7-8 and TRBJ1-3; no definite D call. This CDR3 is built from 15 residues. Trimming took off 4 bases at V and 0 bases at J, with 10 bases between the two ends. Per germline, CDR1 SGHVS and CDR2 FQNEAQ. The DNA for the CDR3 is TGTGCCAGCAGCTCATCGGTTGTCTCTGGAAACACCATATATTTT. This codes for CASSSSVVSGNTIYF.

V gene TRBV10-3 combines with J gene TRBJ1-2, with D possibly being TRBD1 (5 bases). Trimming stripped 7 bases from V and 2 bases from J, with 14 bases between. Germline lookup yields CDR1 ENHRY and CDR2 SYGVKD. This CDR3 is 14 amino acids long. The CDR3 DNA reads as TGTGCCATCAATACAGGACGGGAGAACTATGGCTACACCTTC. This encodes CAINTGRENYGYTF.

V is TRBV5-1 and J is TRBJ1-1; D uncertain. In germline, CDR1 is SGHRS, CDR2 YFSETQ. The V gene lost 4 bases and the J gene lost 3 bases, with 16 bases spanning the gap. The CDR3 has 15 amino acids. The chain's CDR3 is CASSRGPRVDTEAFF. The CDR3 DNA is TGCGCCAGCAGCCGGGGTCCCCGAGTGGACACTGAAGCTTTCTTT.

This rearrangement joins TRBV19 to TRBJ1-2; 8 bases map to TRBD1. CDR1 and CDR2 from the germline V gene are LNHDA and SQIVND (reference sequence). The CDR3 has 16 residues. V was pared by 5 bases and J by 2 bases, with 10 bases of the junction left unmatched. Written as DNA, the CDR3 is TGTGCCAGTAGTGCCCCAGGGGGCCGGTTAAACTATGGCTACACCTTC. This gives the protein CASSAPGGRLNYGYTF.

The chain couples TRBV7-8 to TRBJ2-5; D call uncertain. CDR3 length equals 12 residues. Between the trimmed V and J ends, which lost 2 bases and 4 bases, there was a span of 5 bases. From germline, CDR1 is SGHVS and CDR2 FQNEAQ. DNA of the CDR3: TGTGCCAGCAGCTTAACTGTAGAGACCCAGTACTTC. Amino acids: CASSLTVETQYF.

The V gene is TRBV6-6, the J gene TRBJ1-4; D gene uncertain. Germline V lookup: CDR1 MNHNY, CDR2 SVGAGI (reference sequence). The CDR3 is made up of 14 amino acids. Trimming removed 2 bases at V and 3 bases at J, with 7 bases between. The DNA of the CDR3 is TGTGCCAGCAGTTACCGGAGCTCTAATGAAAAACTGTTTTTT. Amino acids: CASSYRSSNEKLFF.

CDR3 nucleotide sequence: TGTGCCAGCAGCTTGGACAGCCTTCAGAGATATGGCTACACCTTC. It codes for CASSLDSLQRYGYTF. This chain uses TRBV5-6 with TRBJ1-2; D is undetermined. This CDR3 has 15 amino acids. Germline lookup yields CDR1 SGHDT and CDR2 YYEEEE. V was cut by 0 bases and J by 5 bases, with 14 bases left in between.

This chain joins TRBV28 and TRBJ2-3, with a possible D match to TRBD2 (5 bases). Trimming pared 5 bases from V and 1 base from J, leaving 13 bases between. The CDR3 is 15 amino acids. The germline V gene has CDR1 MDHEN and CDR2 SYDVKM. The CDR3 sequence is CASSTGLAGTDTQYF. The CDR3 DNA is TGTGCCAGCAGTACCGGACTGGCAGGCACAGATACGCAGTATTTT.

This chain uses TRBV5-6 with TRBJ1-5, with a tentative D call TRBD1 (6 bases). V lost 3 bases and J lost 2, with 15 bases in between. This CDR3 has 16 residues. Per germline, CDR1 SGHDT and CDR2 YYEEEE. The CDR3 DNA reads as TGTGCCAGCAGCTGGGGGGGGGCTAGCGGCAATCAGCCCCAGCATTTT. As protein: CASSWGGASGNQPQHF.

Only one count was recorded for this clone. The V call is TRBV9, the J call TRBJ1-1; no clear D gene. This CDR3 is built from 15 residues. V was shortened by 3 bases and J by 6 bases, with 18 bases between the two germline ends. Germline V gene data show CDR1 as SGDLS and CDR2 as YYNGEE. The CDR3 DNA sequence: TGTGCCAGCAGCGCAAGTCACGGGGTAGGGTCTGAAGCTTTCTTT. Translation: CASSASHGVGSEAFF.

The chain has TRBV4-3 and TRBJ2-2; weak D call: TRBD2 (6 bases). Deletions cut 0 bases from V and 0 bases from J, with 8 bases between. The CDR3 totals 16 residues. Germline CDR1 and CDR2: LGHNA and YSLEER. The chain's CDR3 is CASSQDRESNTGELFF. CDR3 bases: TGCGCCAGCAGCCAAGATCGGGAGTCGAACACCGGGGAGCTGTTTTTT.

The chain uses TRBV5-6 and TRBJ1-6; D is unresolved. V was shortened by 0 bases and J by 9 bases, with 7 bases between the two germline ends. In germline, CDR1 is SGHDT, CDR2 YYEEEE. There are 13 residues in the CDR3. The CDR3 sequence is CASSLGTGSPLHF. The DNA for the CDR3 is TGTGCCAGCAGCTTGGGGACTGGTTCACCCCTCCACTTT.

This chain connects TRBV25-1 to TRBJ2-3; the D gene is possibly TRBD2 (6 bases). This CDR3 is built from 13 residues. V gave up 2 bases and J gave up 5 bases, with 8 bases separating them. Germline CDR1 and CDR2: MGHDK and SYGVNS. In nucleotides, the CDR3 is TGTGCCAGCAGTGAAAGGAGGGTAGATACGCAGTATTTT. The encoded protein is CASSERRVDTQYF.

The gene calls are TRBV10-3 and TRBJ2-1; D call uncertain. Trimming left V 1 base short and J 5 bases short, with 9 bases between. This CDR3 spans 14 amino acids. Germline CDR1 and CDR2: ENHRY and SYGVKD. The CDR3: CAISEYQENNEQFF. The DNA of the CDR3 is TGTGCCATCAGTGAGTATCAGGAAAACAATGAGCAGTTCTTC.

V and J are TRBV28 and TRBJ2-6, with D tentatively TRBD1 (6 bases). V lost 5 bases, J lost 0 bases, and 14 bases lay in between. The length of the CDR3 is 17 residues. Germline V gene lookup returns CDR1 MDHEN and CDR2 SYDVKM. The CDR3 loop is CASSETGSNSGANVLTF. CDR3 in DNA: TGTGCCAGCAGTGAGACAGGTTCCAACTCTGGGGCCAACGTCCTGACTTTC.

Written as DNA, the CDR3 is TGTGCCAGCAGCCAGGGGACTAGCGGGGGGGCCTACAATGAGCAGTTCTTC. Amino acids: CASSQGTSGGAYNEQFF. The chain has TRBV4-2 and TRBJ2-1, with 16 positions matching TRBD2. V lost 3 bases to trimming and J lost 2 bases; unmatched junction nucleotides: 1. The CDR3 runs 17 residues. CDR1 LGHNA and CDR2 YNFKEQ come from the germline V gene.

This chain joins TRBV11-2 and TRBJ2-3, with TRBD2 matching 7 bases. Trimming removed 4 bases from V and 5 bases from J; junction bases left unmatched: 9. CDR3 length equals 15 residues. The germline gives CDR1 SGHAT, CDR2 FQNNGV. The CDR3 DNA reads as TGTGCCAGCAGCTCGCGACTAGCATCTGAAGATACGCAGTATTTT. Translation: CASSSRLASEDTQYF.